These 13 T cell receptor beta chains came from one sample sequenced in a study of neoadjuvant anti-PD-1 for oral cavity cancer (dated by TCRdb to about 2021). The meaning of the sample's time point label: after neoadjuvant nivolumab, at surgical resection. Libraries were made using the immunoSEQ multiplex PCR assay. In its TCRdb copy, this immuneACCESS table keeps in-frame sequences only and misses some clones. Where compared with another copy, unresolved V genes explain less than half of these, and the others have no known cause. The sample yields about 5,000 clones; approximately 60% were counted once. Of the sample, about 7.5% is held by the ten largest clones. The sequenced sample was tumor tissue, obtained after nivolumab (anti-PD-1) treatment. All receptors derive from a person aged 40-85 years with oral cavity squamous cell carcinoma.

This clone turned up a few times. The chain uses TRBV6-1 and TRBJ1-1, with 9 bases that match TRBD1. CDR1 is MNHNS and CDR2 is SASEGT in the germline V gene. The CDR3 sequence is 12 residues long. The trim removed 8 bases at V and 8 bases at J, leaving 6 bases unmatched. CDR3 loop: CASHRGQGEAFF. In DNA form, the CDR3 reads TGTGCCAGCCACAGGGGGCAGGGGGAAGCTTTCTTT.

The chain uses TRBV7-9 and TRBJ1-1, with 7 bases lining up with TRBD1. CDR1 is SEHNR, CDR2 FQNEAQ, per germline (reference sequence). With V trimmed by 3 bases and J by 7 bases, 2 bases remained unmatched. This CDR3 has 12 amino acids. The CDR3 protein is CASSLTGREAFF. The CDR3 DNA is TGTGCCAGCAGCTTGACAGGGCGTGAAGCTTTCTTT.

This clone was counted a single time. V gene TRBV25-1 combines with J gene TRBJ2-2, with a tentative D call TRBD1 (5 bases). The CDR3 runs to 14 residues. Germline V gene sequence: CDR1 MGHDK, CDR2 SYGVNS. Trimming cost V 7 bases and J 5 bases, with 14 bases left between them. The CDR3 region has the DNA TGTGCCAGCAAAAAAGGGGATCGAACCGGGGAGCTGTTTTTT. As protein: CASKKGDRTGELFF.

This clone was seen a few times. The chain employs TRBV7-8 and TRBJ2-5; the D gene is possibly TRBD2 (5 bases). The CDR3 runs 16 residues. V lost 1 base and J lost 2, with 14 bases in between. Germline loops: CDR1 SGHVS, CDR2 FQNEAQ. The CDR3 protein is CASSLGDPGSQETQYF. The CDR3 DNA sequence: TGTGCCAGCAGCTTAGGAGATCCGGGGTCACAAGAGACCCAGTACTTC.

The rearrangement uses TRBV4-1 and TRBJ2-7; D not resolved. Germline loops: CDR1 MGHRA, CDR2 YSYEKL. The V end was cut by 0 bases, the J end by 1 base, with 10 bases between. The length of the CDR3 is 15 residues. This chain's CDR3 is CASSQEAQRSYEQYF. The CDR3 DNA reads as TGCGCCAGCAGCCAAGAGGCCCAGAGATCCTACGAGCAGTACTTC.

CDR3 protein: CASRRGRAFF. DNA for the CDR3: TGTGCCAGCAGGAGGGGTAGGGCTTTCTTT. The chain uses TRBV28 and TRBJ1-1; D is perhaps TRBD1 (5 bases). The ends were cut back, 6 bases at V and 11 bases at J, with 10 bases in the middle. This CDR3 has 10 amino acids. CDR1 is MDHEN and CDR2 is SYDVKM in the germline V gene.

This clone is a singleton in its sample. This chain uses TRBV9 with TRBJ2-1; the match to TRBD2 covers 7 bases. CDR1 is SGDLS and CDR2 is YYNGEE in the germline V gene. The V and J ends lost 3 bases and 6 bases, in that order; junction bases with no gene match: 6. CDR3 size: 14 residues. The CDR3 DNA follows: TGTGCCAGCAGCGATGCGGGAGCCCGCAATGAGCAGTTCTTC. It yields the protein CASSDAGARNEQFF.

The rearrangement links TRBV5-4 to TRBJ1-2; D is undetermined. The CDR3 extends over 14 amino acids. Germline V gene data show CDR1 as SGHNT and CDR2 as YYREEE (reference sequence). Trimming took 4 bases from V and 5 from J, leaving 15 bases between them. This chain's CDR3 is CASSQDSFSYGYTF. The CDR3 region has the DNA TGTGCCAGCAGCCAAGATTCTTTCAGTTATGGCTACACCTTC. The full variable domain, its missing parts supplied by reference TRBV5-4 and TRBJ1-2, is ETGVTQSPTHLIKTRGQQVTLRCSSQSGHNTVSWYQQALGQGPQFIFQYYREEENGRGNFPPRFSGLQFPNYSSELNVNALELDDSALYLCASSQDSFSYGYTFGSGTRLTVV.

This chain uses TRBV7-3 with TRBJ2-7, with 8 positions matching TRBD2. CDR3 length equals 14 residues. V lost 5 bases to trimming and J lost 3 bases; unmatched junction nucleotides: 6. The V gene's germline CDR1 is SGHTA and CDR2 FQGTGA. For the CDR3, the DNA is TGTGCCAGCAGCCCAATAGCGGGAAGCTACGAGCAGTACTTC. Translated: CASSPIAGSYEQYF.

This clone turned up a few times. In DNA, the CDR3 is TGTGCCAGCAGCCCAGGCCTGGGCGGGGCCGAGCAGTACTTC. Amino acid sequence: CASSPGLGGAEQYF. The genes are TRBV7-9 and TRBJ2-7, with TRBD2 as a possible D gene (6 bases). V dropped 5 bases and J dropped 6 bases, with 17 bases sitting between them. The CDR3 loop spans 14 amino acids. Looked up from germline, CDR1 is SEHNR and CDR2 is FQNEAQ (reference sequence).

This chain links TRBV5-1 with TRBJ2-7, with 9 positions matching TRBD2. The CDR3 has 15 residues. Trimming took 7 bases from V and 6 from J; bases not matched to a gene: 14. CDR1 and CDR2 (germline): SGHRS, YFSETQ. The CDR3 sequence is CASGRLAGDLTEQYF. CDR3 coding DNA: TGCGCCAGCGGAAGATTAGCGGGGGACCTTACCGAGCAGTACTTC.

The rearrangement links TRBV27 to TRBJ1-3; possible D gene TRBD1, 5 bases. CDR3 length: 18 residues. V was pared by 2 bases and J by 2 bases, with 19 bases between. The germline V gene encodes CDR1 MNHEY and CDR2 SMNVEV (reference sequence). CDR3 sequence reads: CASSLSYTGHTAGNTIYF. In DNA form, the CDR3 reads TGTGCCAGCAGTTTAAGCTATACTGGACATACGGCTGGAAACACCATATATTTT.

The table lists this clone with a few counts. V and J are TRBV9 and TRBJ2-2; D is possibly TRBD1 (6 bases). The CDR3 is made up of 16 amino acids. V lost 0 bases and J lost 6, with 15 bases in between. Germline CDR1 and CDR2: SGDLS and YYNGEE. This CDR3 is CASSVGSGEQAGELFF. The CDR3 region has the DNA TGTGCCAGCAGCGTAGGCTCAGGGGAACAGGCCGGGGAGCTGTTTTTT.